The rows below give T cell receptor beta chains drawn from one sample of a study of cytomegalovirus exposure and HLA in healthy donors. This table comes from immunoSEQ multiplex PCR, and its TCRdb copy is limited to in-frame clones, with some not included. The sample consists of 100,000 to 150,000 clones, 89% of them appearing once. Sequenced sample: PBMCs. The source of these receptors is a woman aged 18-30 years in good health and CMV-seronegative. Both conserved end residues are part of each CDR3. A D gene is named only where the DNA matches it firmly. Clone size appears in some rows only: once, few, many, or a class for an expanded clone.

DNA: TGTGCCAGCAGCACTTCGACTAGCGGAAAGGCCTATGAGCAGTTCTTC; CDR3: CASSTSTSGKAYEQFF; size: -; D: TRBD2; J: TRBJ2-1; V: TRBV9
DNA: TGTGCCACCAAGGGACAGGGGTACAATGAGCAGTTCTTC; CDR3: CATKGQGYNEQFF; size: -; D: TRBD1; J: TRBJ2-1; V: TRBV27
DNA: TGTGCCAGCACTCCCCTCGGGGGAAACTATGGCTACACCTTC; CDR3: CASTPLGGNYGYTF; size: -; D: -; J: TRBJ1-2; V: TRBV6-5
DNA: TGTGCCAGCAGCCAAATACACCGGGGTAACTATGGCTACACCTTC; CDR3: CASSQIHRGNYGYTF; size: -; D: -; J: TRBJ1-2; V: TRBV4-2
DNA: TGCGCCAGCAGCCCCGGGACACTGAACACCGGGGAGCTGTTTTTT; CDR3: CASSPGTLNTGELFF; size: -; D: -; J: TRBJ2-2; V: TRBV5-1
DNA: TGCGCCAGCGGGGGGGTAGGAACAGATACGCAGTATTTT; CDR3: CASGGVGTDTQYF; size: once; D: TRBD2; J: TRBJ2-3; V: TRBV5-1
DNA: TGTGCCAGCAGTAGAAGCGGGGGGGCCTACAATGAGCAGTTCTTC; CDR3: CASSRSGGAYNEQFF; size: -; D: TRBD2; J: TRBJ2-1; V: TRBV6-5
DNA: TGTGCCAGTCGCGAACCTATACAGGTTATCGCGAACACTGAAGCTTTCTTT; CDR3: CASREPIQVIANTEAFF; size: -; D: -; J: TRBJ1-1; V: TRBV19
DNA: TGTGCCAGTAGAAGGGGAAACATTCAGTACTTC; CDR3: CASRRGNIQYF; size: -; D: -; J: TRBJ2-4; V: TRBV19
DNA: TGCGCCAGCAGCGAGGGACAGGGGGTCCTCTACGAGCAGTACTTC; CDR3: CASSEGQGVLYEQYF; size: -; D: TRBD1; J: TRBJ2-7; V: TRBV5-1
DNA: TGTGCCAGCAGCCTCGAAGCGTCCTATAATTCACCCCTCCACTTT; CDR3: CASSLEASYNSPLHF; size: few; D: -; J: TRBJ1-6; V: TRBV27
DNA: TGTGCCAGCAGACTAACAGGGATCGGTTACGAGCAGTACTTC; CDR3: CASRLTGIGYEQYF; size: -; D: -; J: TRBJ2-7; V: TRBV6-5
DNA: TGTGCCAGCAGCTTAGTATTAGCGGCAGGCCGGAATGAGCAGTTCTTC; CDR3: CASSLVLAAGRNEQFF; size: -; D: -; J: TRBJ2-1; V: TRBV7-3
DNA: TGTGCCAGCAGACCCCGGGACAGGGAGGGCTCACCCCTCCACTTT; CDR3: CASRPRDREGSPLHF; size: -; D: TRBD1; J: TRBJ1-6; V: TRBV6-5
DNA: TGTGCCATCAGGATAGGACTAGCGGGGGGGCCAGATACGCAGTATTTT; CDR3: CAIRIGLAGGPDTQYF; size: -; D: TRBD2; J: TRBJ2-3; V: TRBV10-3
DNA: TGCGCCAGCAGCTCTGGGACAGGGGGCTCCTACAATGAGCAGTTCTTC; CDR3: CASSSGTGGSYNEQFF; size: -; D: TRBD1; J: TRBJ2-1; V: TRBV5-1
DNA: TGTGCCAGCAGCCAAATTCGCAGGGTTGACGAGCAGTACTTC; CDR3: CASSQIRRVDEQYF; size: -; D: -; J: TRBJ2-7; V: TRBV14
DNA: TGTGCCAGCAGCGCACCGGGACAGGGTTACGAGCAGTACTTC; CDR3: CASSAPGQGYEQYF; size: -; D: TRBD1; J: TRBJ2-7; V: TRBV7-9
DNA: TGTGCCAGCAGCTTAGGGGGCAGGGGACGGTATAATTCACCCCTCCACTTT; CDR3: CASSLGGRGRYNSPLHF; size: -; D: TRBD1; J: TRBJ1-6; V: TRBV5-4
DNA: TGTGCCAGCAGAAAGGGGGTGTTTTGGGAAGATACGCAGTATTTT; CDR3: CASRKGVFWEDTQYF; size: -; D: -; J: TRBJ2-3; V: TRBV6-4
DNA: TGTGCCAGCAGCCAGAGCGGGGGGGCGGACGAGCAGTACTTC; CDR3: CASSQSGGADEQYF; size: -; D: TRBD2; J: TRBJ2-7; V: TRBV7-9
DNA: TGTGCCAGCAGTGGAGGCGGGCTTAGGGTGGATGGCTACACCTTC; CDR3: CASSGGGLRVDGYTF; size: -; D: -; J: TRBJ1-2; V: TRBV6-1
DNA: TGCGCCAGCAGCTTGGACACCTATAATTCACCCCTCCACTTT; CDR3: CASSLDTYNSPLHF; size: -; D: -; J: TRBJ1-6; V: TRBV5-1
DNA: TGCGCCAGCAGCCCGGGACAGCATAGCCCTATCCAAGGAAACACCATATATTTT; CDR3: CASSPGQHSPIQGNTIYF; size: few; D: TRBD1; J: TRBJ1-3; V: TRBV5-1
DNA: TGTGCCAGCAGCTTAGTGGGTGGAACAGGGGCAGCCTACGAGCAGTACTTC; CDR3: CASSLVGGTGAAYEQYF; size: -; D: TRBD1; J: TRBJ2-7; V: TRBV7-3
DNA: TGTGCCAGCAGCGAGCGTGTATTTACGGCGATACACGGGTATGGCTACACCTTC; CDR3: CASSERVFTAIHGYGYTF; size: -; D: -; J: TRBJ1-2; V: TRBV5-6
DNA: TGTGCCATCAGTGAGTCCCAGGCAGGGCTTAATGAAAAACTGTTTTTT; CDR3: CAISESQAGLNEKLFF; size: -; D: -; J: TRBJ1-4; V: TRBV10-3
DNA: TGCGCCAGCAGCTCCTTGGGGGGACGTGGCGAGCAGTACTTC; CDR3: CASSSLGGRGEQYF; size: -; D: -; J: TRBJ2-7; V: TRBV5-1
DNA: TGTGCCATCAGTGGCACAGGGCCCGGGGAGCTGTTTTTT; CDR3: CAISGTGPGELFF; size: -; D: -; J: TRBJ2-2; V: TRBV10-3
DNA: TGTGCCAGCAGTGAAGCGGTCGACAGGGTACCCCACGGGGCTGAAGCTTTCTTT; CDR3: CASSEAVDRVPHGAEAFF; size: -; D: TRBD1; J: TRBJ1-1; V: TRBV6-1
DNA: TGTGCCAGCAGTTTCGGGGACAGAGATAGCAATCAGCCCCAGCATTTT; CDR3: CASSFGDRDSNQPQHF; size: -; D: TRBD1; J: TRBJ1-5; V: TRBV28
DNA: TGTGCCAGCAGACCAAACCTCCGGGACACGTTCACAGATACGCAGTATTTT; CDR3: CASRPNLRDTFTDTQYF; size: -; D: -; J: TRBJ2-3; V: TRBV7-9
DNA: TGTGCCAGCAGCTTAGGTCGAGCGGGGGGAAACACCATATATTTT; CDR3: CASSLGRAGGNTIYF; size: -; D: -; J: TRBJ1-3; V: TRBV13
DNA: TGTGCCAGCAGCCCCCGACTTGCTGGCTCTGGAAACACCATATATTTT; CDR3: CASSPRLAGSGNTIYF; size: -; D: -; J: TRBJ1-3; V: TRBV9
DNA: TGTGCCAGCAGCTGGGAGAGGGTCCGCCCGGGGAAACAAGAGACCCAGTACTTC; CDR3: CASSWERVRPGKQETQYF; size: -; D: -; J: TRBJ2-5; V: TRBV5-5
DNA: TGTGCCAGCAGTGAAATGACAGGGGGCGGGCATACGCAGTATTTT; CDR3: CASSEMTGGGHTQYF; size: -; D: TRBD1; J: TRBJ2-3; V: TRBV6-1
DNA: TGCAGCGTCAAACACACTGGAAACACCATATATTTT; CDR3: CSVKHTGNTIYF; size: -; D: -; J: TRBJ1-3; V: TRBV29-1
DNA: TGTGCCAGCAGCGACGGGACTTCGGGTTACGAGCAGTACTTC; CDR3: CASSDGTSGYEQYF; size: -; D: -; J: TRBJ2-7; V: TRBV6-1
DNA: TGTGCCACCGTAGTCGGCAATCAGCCCCAGCATTTT; CDR3: CATVVGNQPQHF; size: -; D: -; J: TRBJ1-5; V: TRBV15
DNA: TGTGCCAGCAGCCCAAGACTAGCGGCCTACAATGAGCAGTTCTTC; CDR3: CASSPRLAAYNEQFF; size: few; D: TRBD2; J: TRBJ2-1; V: TRBV9
DNA: TGCGCCAGCAGGGAACAGGGGGCGGGCACTGAAGCTTTCTTT; CDR3: CASREQGAGTEAFF; size: -; D: TRBD1; J: TRBJ1-1; V: TRBV5-1
DNA: TGCGCCAGCAGCTTGGTCCAGGGGGTTTCTGAAGCTTTCTTT; CDR3: CASSLVQGVSEAFF; size: -; D: TRBD1; J: TRBJ1-1; V: TRBV5-1
DNA: TGTGCCAGCAGTTACTCGGGAGGGATAAGCAATCAGCCCCAGCATTTT; CDR3: CASSYSGGISNQPQHF; size: -; D: -; J: TRBJ1-5; V: TRBV6-6
DNA: TGTGCCAGCACGGACAGGTCCCGCGAGCAGTACTTC; CDR3: CASTDRSREQYF; size: -; D: TRBD1; J: TRBJ2-7; V: TRBV6-5
DNA: TGTGCCACCCAGGGTGGTGGCTATGGCTACACCTTC; CDR3: CATQGGGYGYTF; size: -; D: -; J: TRBJ1-2; V: TRBV2
DNA: TGTGCCAGCAGTGAGCCGGGACAGGGTAATTCACCCCTCCACTTT; CDR3: CASSEPGQGNSPLHF; size: -; D: TRBD1; J: TRBJ1-6; V: TRBV6-1
DNA: TGTGCCAGCAGTACCCCCTGGGGGGGAGACTATGGCTACACCTTC; CDR3: CASSTPWGGDYGYTF; size: -; D: -; J: TRBJ1-2; V: TRBV6-4
DNA: TGTGCCAGCTCACCCACGGGGGATCAGCCCCAGCATTTT; CDR3: CASSPTGDQPQHF; size: -; D: -; J: TRBJ1-5; V: TRBV18
DNA: TGTGCCAGCAGCTCCGGACAGCCCAATGAAAAACTGTTTTTT; CDR3: CASSSGQPNEKLFF; size: -; D: -; J: TRBJ1-4; V: TRBV6-5
DNA: TGCGCCAGCAGCTTGGAGCCCCAGGACACAGATACGCAGTATTTT; CDR3: CASSLEPQDTDTQYF; size: -; D: -; J: TRBJ2-3; V: TRBV5-1
DNA: TGTGCCAGCAGTCCTTTGACAGGGGGCAACACTGAAGCTTTCTTT; CDR3: CASSPLTGGNTEAFF; size: -; D: TRBD1; J: TRBJ1-1; V: TRBV27